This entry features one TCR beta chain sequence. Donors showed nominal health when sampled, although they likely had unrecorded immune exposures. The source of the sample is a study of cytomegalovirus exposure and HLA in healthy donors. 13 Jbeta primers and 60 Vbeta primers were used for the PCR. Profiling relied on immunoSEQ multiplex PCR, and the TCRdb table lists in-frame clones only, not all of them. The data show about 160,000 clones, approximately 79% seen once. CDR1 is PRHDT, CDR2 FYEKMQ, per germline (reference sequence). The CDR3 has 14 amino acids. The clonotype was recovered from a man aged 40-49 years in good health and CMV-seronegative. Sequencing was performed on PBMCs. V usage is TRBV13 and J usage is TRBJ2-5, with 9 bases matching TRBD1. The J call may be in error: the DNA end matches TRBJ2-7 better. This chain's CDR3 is CASSFPGQGYEQYF. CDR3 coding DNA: TGTGCCAGCAGCTTCCCGGGACAGGGCTACGAGCAGTACTTC.